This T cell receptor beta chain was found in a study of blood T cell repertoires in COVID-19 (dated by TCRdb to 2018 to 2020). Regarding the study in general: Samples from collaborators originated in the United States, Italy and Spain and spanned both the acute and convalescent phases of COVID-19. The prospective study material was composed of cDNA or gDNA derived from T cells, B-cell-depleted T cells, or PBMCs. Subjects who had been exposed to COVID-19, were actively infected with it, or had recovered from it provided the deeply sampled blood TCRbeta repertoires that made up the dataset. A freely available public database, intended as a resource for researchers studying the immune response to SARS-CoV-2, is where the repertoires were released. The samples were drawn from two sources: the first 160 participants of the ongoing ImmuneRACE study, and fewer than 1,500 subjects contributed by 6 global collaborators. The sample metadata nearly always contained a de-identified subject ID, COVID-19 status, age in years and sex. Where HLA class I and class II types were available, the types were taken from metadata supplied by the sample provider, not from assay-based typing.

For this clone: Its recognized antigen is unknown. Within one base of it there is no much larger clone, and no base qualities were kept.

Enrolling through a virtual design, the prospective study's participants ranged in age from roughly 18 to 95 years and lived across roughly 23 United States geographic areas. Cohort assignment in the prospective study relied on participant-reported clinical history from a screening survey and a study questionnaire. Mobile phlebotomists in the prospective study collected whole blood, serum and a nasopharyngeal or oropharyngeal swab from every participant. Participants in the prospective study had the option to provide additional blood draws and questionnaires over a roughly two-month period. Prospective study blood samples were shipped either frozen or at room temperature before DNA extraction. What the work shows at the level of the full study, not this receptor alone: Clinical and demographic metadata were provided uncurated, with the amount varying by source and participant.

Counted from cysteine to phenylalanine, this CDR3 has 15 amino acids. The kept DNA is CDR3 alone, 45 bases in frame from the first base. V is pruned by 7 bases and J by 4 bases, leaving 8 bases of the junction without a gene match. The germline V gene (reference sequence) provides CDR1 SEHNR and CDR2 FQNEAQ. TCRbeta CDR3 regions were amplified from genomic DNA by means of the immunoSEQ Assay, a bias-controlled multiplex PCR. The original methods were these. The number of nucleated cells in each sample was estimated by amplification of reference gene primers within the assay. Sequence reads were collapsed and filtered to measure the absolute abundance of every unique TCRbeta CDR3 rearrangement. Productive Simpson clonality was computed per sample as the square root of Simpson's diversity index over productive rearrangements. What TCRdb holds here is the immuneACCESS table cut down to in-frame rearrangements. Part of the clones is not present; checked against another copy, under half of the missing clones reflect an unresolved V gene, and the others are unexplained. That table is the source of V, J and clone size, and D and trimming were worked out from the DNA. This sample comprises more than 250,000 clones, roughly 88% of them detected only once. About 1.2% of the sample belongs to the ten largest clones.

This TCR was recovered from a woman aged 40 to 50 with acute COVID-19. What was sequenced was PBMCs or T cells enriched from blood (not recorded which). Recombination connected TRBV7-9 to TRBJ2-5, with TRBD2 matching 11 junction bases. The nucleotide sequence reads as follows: TGTGCCAGCATCGACCGACTAGCGGGATCAGAGACCCAGTACTTC. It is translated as CASIDRLAGSETQYF. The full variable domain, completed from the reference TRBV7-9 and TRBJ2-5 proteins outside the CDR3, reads DTGVSQNPRHKITKRGQNVTFRCDPISEHNRLYWYRQTLGQGPEFLTYFQNEAQLEKSRLLSDRFSAERPKGSFSTLEIQRTEQGDSAMYLCASIDRLAGSETQYFGPGTRLLVL.